This TCR beta chain emerged from a study of blood T cells in healthy people across ages. Study details: Capture by template switching was about one barcoded beta molecule per two T cells. Whole-study findings and limits: A roughly linear age-dependent decrease characterized TCR beta diversity per million T cells. Estimated diversity, derived from one million T cells, was regarded as an underestimate.

To note about this clonotype: Its antigen is undetermined. A much larger clonotype is one base distant, so this may be a read error.

The germline V gene encodes CDR1 SQVTM and CDR2 ANQGSEA. CDR3 length equals 11 residues. V was cut by 3 bases and J by 3 bases, with 4 bases left in between. Alongside a J-beta primer mix, a sample-barcoded 5' primer served in a second PCR lasting about 6 to 12 cycles. Via MiXCR, TCRdb re-called the 5' RACE reads, giving one row per CDR3 protein. The sample holds about 630,000 distinct CDR3 sequences, under 25% seen once. The V call is TRBV29-1, the J call TRBJ2-3; D gene ambiguous. The clonotype was recovered from a man in his 70s in good health. The specimen was blood. CDR3 loop: CSVESTDTQYF. As DNA, the CDR3 is TGCAGCGTTGAGTCGACAGATACGCAGTATTTT.